The 14 T cell receptor beta chains listed next were all sequenced from one sample in a study of blood T cell repertoires in COVID-19. Generated by immunoSEQ multiplex PCR, the TCRdb table keeps only in-frame clones and is missing some. The sample carries around 250,000 clones, 80% to 90% recorded once. Sequencing was carried out using PBMCs or T cells enriched from blood (not recorded which). The receptors derive from a young man who had recovered from COVID-19.

The chain couples TRBV24-1 to TRBJ2-5, with D perhaps matching TRBD1 (8 bases). CDR1 KGHDR and CDR2 SFDVKD come from the germline V gene. The ends were cut back, 0 bases at V and 2 bases at J, with 24 bases in the middle. The length of the CDR3 is 20 residues. CDR3 coding DNA: TGTGCCACCAGTGATTTGAACAGGGGGACGGGAAGAGCGGGGCAAGAGACCCAGTACTTC. Encoded protein: CATSDLNRGTGRAGQETQYF.

This clone was counted between two and nine times. The gene calls are TRBV6-1 and TRBJ2-1; D gene uncertain. V lost 2 bases and J lost 3, with 5 bases in between. The CDR3 length is 13 residues. In germline, CDR1 is MNHNS, CDR2 SASEGT. The DNA of the CDR3 is TGTGCCAGCAGTGAACCAATCTACAATGAGCAGTTCTTC. Amino acid sequence: CASSEPIYNEQFF.

The chain carries TRBV11-3 and TRBJ2-1, with a weak D call TRBD2 (6 bases). CDR3 size: 17 residues. V was trimmed by 3 bases and J by 4 bases, leaving 19 bases between them. CDR1 is SGHNT and CDR2 is YENEEA in the germline V gene. CDR3 in amino acids: CASSFRDSRGGYNEQFF. The CDR3 DNA sequence: TGTGCCAGCAGCTTTAGGGACTCAAGGGGAGGATACAATGAGCAGTTCTTC.

The chain employs TRBV21-1 and TRBJ1-6. TRBV21-1 is deemed a pseudogene. The CDR3 consists of 16 residues. The CDR3 DNA is TGTGCCAGCAGCAAAATCGGGAATCCATCTAATTCACCCCTCCACTTT. Its protein product is CASSKIGNPSNSPLHF.

This chain uses TRBV11-2 with TRBJ1-5; no definite D call. Germline loops: CDR1 SGHAT, CDR2 FQNNGV. Trimming left V 6 bases short and J 0 bases short, with 9 bases between. This CDR3 spans 14 amino acids. CDR3 residues: CASRFGLSNQPQHF. The CDR3 DNA follows: TGTGCCAGCAGGTTCGGTCTTAGCAATCAGCCCCAGCATTTT.

The J gene is TRBJ1-5, the V gene TRBV6-6; no clear D gene. The CDR3 contains 16 residues. Germline CDR1 and CDR2: MNHNY and SVGAGI (reference sequence). V was cut by 2 bases and J by 2 bases, with 13 bases left in between. The CDR3 DNA is TGTGCCAGCAGTTACCGCCTAACCGAGGGCAATCAGCCCCAGCATTTT. The encoded protein is CASSYRLTEGNQPQHF.

The chain employs TRBV21-1 and TRBJ1-3; the table gives TRBD1 as D, unverified against the DNA. TRBV21-1 is given as a pseudogene. This CDR3 region has 18 residues. CDR3 residues: CASRRDSGTGVAGNTIYF. CDR3 bases: TGTGCCAGCAGGAGGGACTCCGGGACAGGGGTGGCTGGAAACACCATATATTTT.

V is TRBV11-2 and J is TRBJ2-5, with D perhaps TRBD1 (7 bases). CDR3 size: 16 residues. Germline CDR1 SGHAT, CDR2 FQNNGV. V lost 2 bases, J lost 6 bases, and 19 bases lay in between. The CDR3 region is CASSLYRQGGLKTQYF. CDR3 in DNA: TGTGCCAGCAGCTTATATCGACAGGGAGGCTTGAAGACCCAGTACTTC.

V gene TRBV7-8 combines with J gene TRBJ2-1; the match to TRBD1 covers 7 bases. The CDR3 is 15 amino acids. After removal of 1 base from V and 0 bases from J, the junction contained 0 bases not matched to a gene. Per the germline V gene, CDR1 is SGHVS and CDR2 is FQNEAQ. The chain's CDR3 is CASSLGTGSYNEQFF. As DNA, the CDR3 is TGTGCCAGCAGCTTAGGGACAGGCTCCTACAATGAGCAGTTCTTC.

The chain carries TRBV5-1 and TRBJ1-3; D remains ambiguous. The CDR3 loop spans 16 amino acids. The germline V gene encodes CDR1 SGHRS and CDR2 YFSETQ. Trimming left V 0 bases short and J 0 bases short, with 10 bases between. The CDR3 region has the DNA TGCGCCAGCAGCTTGGAGTCGGTTGGCTCTGGAAACACCATATATTTT. This translates into CASSLESVGSGNTIYF. The full variable domain, completed using reference TRBV5-1 and TRBJ1-3, is KAGVTQTPRYLIKTRGQQVTLSCSPISGHRSVSWYQQTPGQGLQFLFEYFSETQRNKGNFPGRFSGRQFSNSRSEMNVSTLELGDSALYLCASSLESVGSGNTIYFGEGSWLTVV.

The V call is TRBV6-1, the J call TRBJ1-2; the match to TRBD1 covers 10 bases. J was trimmed by 2 bases and V by 4 bases; bases with no gene match: 19. Germline V CDR1 and CDR2: MNHNS, SASEGT. This CDR3 has 20 amino acids. CDR3 amino acids: CASSAHMISGTGDGNYGYTF. The CDR3 DNA sequence: TGTGCCAGCAGTGCACACATGATCTCGGGGACAGGGGACGGCAACTATGGCTACACCTTC.

The V call is TRBV19, the J call TRBJ2-7, with 10 positions matching TRBD1. The germline V gene encodes CDR1 LNHDA and CDR2 SQIVND (reference sequence). The CDR3 spans 14 residues. The V segment lost 1 base and the J segment 4 bases; nucleotides outside the gene matches: 1. The CDR3 DNA sequence: TGTGCCAGTAGTATAGGGACAGGGGGTTACGAGCAGTACTTC. Protein product: CASSIGTGGYEQYF.

This sequence joins TRBV3-1 (or the pseudogene TRBV3-2) and TRBJ1-1; no clear D. V gave up 3 bases and J gave up 5 bases, with 10 bases separating them. The CDR3 loop spans 13 amino acids. Looked up from germline, CDR1 is LGHDT and CDR2 is YNNKEL (reference sequence). The CDR3 region is CASSHEGRTEAFF. In DNA, the CDR3 is TGTGCCAGCAGCCATGAGGGTAGGACTGAAGCTTTCTTT.

This chain links TRBV5-1 with TRBJ1-1, with a possible D match to TRBD1 (5 bases). Germline V gene sequence: CDR1 SGHRS, CDR2 YFSETQ. The CDR3 runs to 17 residues. Trimming cost V 3 bases and J 2 bases, with 20 bases left between them. The chain's CDR3 is CASSYSDSGPYNTEAFF. The CDR3 DNA sequence: TGCGCCAGCAGCTATTCGGATTCAGGGCCTTACAACACTGAAGCTTTCTTT. The complete variable domain, with remaining parts taken from reference TRBV5-1 and TRBJ1-1, reads KAGVTQTPRYLIKTRGQQVTLSCSPISGHRSVSWYQQTPGQGLQFLFEYFSETQRNKGNFPGRFSGRQFSNSRSEMNVSTLELGDSALYLCASSYSDSGPYNTEAFFGQGTRLTVV.